The T cell receptor beta chain described here comes from a study of blood T cells in healthy people across ages. Primed by a sample-barcoded 5' primer and a J-beta primer mix, a second PCR proceeded for roughly 7 to 11 cycles. A single record per CDR3 protein comes from TCRdb applying MiXCR to the 5' RACE reads. The table lists roughly 930,000 distinct CDR3 sequences, about 48% of them singletons. This clonotype was found a few times. This CDR3 spans 14 amino acids. Germline values: CDR1 MNHEY, CDR2 SMNVEV (reference sequence). The TCR was taken from a man between 25 and 39 years old in good health. The V call is TRBV27, the J call TRBJ2-5; either TRBD1 or TRBD2 may supply D (6 bases each). The DNA matches TRBJ2-7 better at its end, which makes the J call doubtful. Sequencing input: blood. The CDR3 region is CASSLFEGGHEQYF. CDR3 nucleotide sequence: TGTGCCAGCAGCCTATTCGAGGGGGGACACGAGCAGTACTTC.